The 15 T cell receptor beta chains given below trace back to one sample, sequenced in a study of control samples from healthy donors and cancer patients (TCRdb year 2020). Library preparation used the immunoSEQ multiplex PCR assay. Not all clones reach the TCRdb copy of this immuneACCESS table, which keeps in-frame sequences only. Checked studies attribute under half of the gap to unresolved V genes and leave the rest unexplained. The sample table records some 250,000 clones; roughly 82% of these occur just once. Together, the top ten hold less than 15% of the sample. The specimen sequenced was PBMCs. The receptors were sampled from an older woman with lung cancer.

The rearrangement links TRBV27 to TRBJ2-5; TRBD2 agrees at 12 bases. The V and J ends lost 4 bases and 5 bases, in that order; junction bases with no gene match: 11. The CDR3 runs to 17 residues. Germline assignment: CDR1 MNHEY and CDR2 SMNVEV (reference sequence). The CDR3 protein is CASSSFGLAGKGETQYF. The CDR3 DNA follows: TGTGCCAGCAGTTCCTTCGGACTAGCGGGGAAGGGGGAGACCCAGTACTTC.

The chain has TRBV2 and TRBJ1-2; D call uncertain. This CDR3 spans 12 amino acids. The V end lost 3 bases, the J end lost 8 bases, and 10 bases lay between the germline ends. Germline V gives CDR1 SNHLY, CDR2 FYNNEI. The CDR3 sequence is CASSDGGRGYTF. CDR3 DNA sequence: TGTGCCAGCAGTGACGGAGGGAGGGGCTACACCTTC.

The chain employs TRBV28 and TRBJ1-6; D is perhaps TRBD1 (6 bases). Germline CDR1 and CDR2: MDHEN and SYDVKM. The CDR3 covers 16 residues. Deletions cut 7 bases from V and 7 bases from J, with 20 bases between. The CDR3 loop reads CASTFAGGARNSPLHF. The CDR3, as DNA: TGTGCCAGCACCTTCGCCGGGGGGGCGCGAAATTCACCCCTCCACTTT.

This sequence joins TRBV5-5 and TRBJ1-4; a weak D match, TRBD1 (6 bases). V was cut by 5 bases and J by 7 bases, with 21 bases left in between. The CDR3 is made up of 16 amino acids. Germline CDR1 and CDR2: SGHKS and YYEKEE (reference sequence). CDR3 DNA sequence: TGTGCCAGCAGGAATGAAGGCAGGGGCCGGAGTGAAAAACTGTTTTTT. It codes for CASRNEGRGRSEKLFF.

This clone was seen a few times. This rearrangement joins TRBV6-5 to TRBJ1-2, with a tentative D call TRBD1 (5 bases). The CDR3 is 15 residues long. Germline V gene data show CDR1 as MNHEY and CDR2 as SVGAGI. V lost 6 bases, J lost 4 bases, and 18 bases lay in between. CDR3: CASRPPSAGSYGYTF. CDR3 DNA sequence: TGTGCCAGCAGACCACCTAGTGCAGGGTCCTATGGCTACACCTTC.

The chain recombines TRBV9 with TRBJ2-6; D perhaps matches TRBD2 (5 bases). Germline V lookup: CDR1 SGDLS, CDR2 YYNGEE. The V end was cut by 2 bases, the J end by 0 bases, with 6 bases between. This CDR3 region has 15 residues. CDR3: CASSVGNSGANVLTF. The CDR3 bases are TGTGCCAGCAGCGTCGGGAACTCTGGGGCCAACGTCCTGACTTTC.

The chain combines TRBV11-2 with TRBJ2-2, with D possibly matching TRBD2 (7 bases). The CDR3 has 14 amino acids. Trimming pared 5 bases from V and 10 bases from J, leaving 17 bases between. Germline CDR1 reads SGHAT; CDR2 reads FQNNGV. The CDR3 loop reads CASSTTRGGAELFF. The CDR3 coding sequence is TGTGCCAGCAGCACGACTAGAGGGGGGGCGGAGCTGTTTTTT. The full variable domain, with the rest looked up from reference TRBV11-2 and TRBJ2-2, is EAGVAQSPRYKIIEKRQSVAFWCNPISGHATLYWYQQILGQGPKLLIQFQNNGVVDDSQLPKDRFSAERLKGVDSTLKIQPAKLEDSAVYLCASSTTRGGAELFFGEGSRLTVL.

This clone showed up just a few times. J is TRBJ1-2 and V is TRBV27; the match to TRBD1 covers 8 bases. With 5 bases clipped from V and 3 bases from J, the junction kept 2 bases outside the gene matches. The CDR3 loop spans 13 amino acids. Germline CDR1 is MNHEY and CDR2 is SMNVEV (reference sequence). The CDR3 region has the DNA TGTGCCAGCAGTGGACAGGGTGACTATGGCTACACCTTC. This gives the protein CASSGQGDYGYTF.

The chain employs TRBV6-1 and TRBJ2-3; D is ambiguous. The CDR3 totals 15 residues. Germline lookup yields CDR1 MNHNS and CDR2 SASEGT. Trimming pared 1 base from V and 8 bases from J, leaving 16 bases between. CDR3 loop: CASSEGAFSLGTQYF. The CDR3 coding sequence is TGTGCCAGCAGTGAAGGGGCTTTCTCTCTTGGTACGCAGTATTTT.

In its sample, this clone was seen once. The J gene is TRBJ1-1, the V gene TRBV2, with a tentative D call TRBD1 (5 bases). The V gene's germline CDR1 is SNHLY and CDR2 FYNNEI. This CDR3 has 13 amino acids. Between the trimmed V and J ends, which lost 9 bases and 6 bases, there was a span of 17 bases. The CDR3 DNA is TGTGCCAGTAGCCCGGGGACGGACCCTGAAGCTTTCTTT. Residues: CASSPGTDPEAFF.

The chain carries TRBV18 and TRBJ2-1, with 10 positions matching TRBD1. This CDR3 has 14 residues. J lost 5 bases, V lost 4 bases, and 2 bases had no gene match. Germline CDR1 is KGHSH and CDR2 is LQKENI. Here the CDR3 reads CASSQGTGDNEQFF. DNA for the CDR3: TGTGCCAGCTCACAGGGGACAGGGGACAATGAGCAGTTCTTC.

The CDR3 DNA follows: TGCAGCGTTGAAGCCAGCACAGATACGCAGTATTTT. Translating gives CSVEASTDTQYF. The V and J genes are TRBV29-1 and TRBJ2-3; D unresolved. Trimming left V 1 base short and J 0 bases short, with 2 bases between. This CDR3 has 12 residues. Germline V gene lookup returns CDR1 SQVTM and CDR2 ANQGSEA.

The J gene is TRBJ1-2, the V gene TRBV24-1; 8 bases are a match to TRBD1. The germline CDR1 and CDR2 sequences are KGHDR and SFDVKD. V dropped 5 bases and J dropped 8; count of bases not matched to a gene: 9. The CDR3 runs to 14 residues. CDR3 DNA sequence: TGTGCCACCAGTGCCGGGTCAGGGGGCCAAGGCTACACCTTC. Residues: CATSAGSGGQGYTF.

Only a few counts were recorded for this clone. The chain joins TRBV4-1 to TRBJ2-5; the match to TRBD1 covers 8 bases. CDR1 MGHRA and CDR2 YSYEKL come from the germline V gene. V dropped 0 bases and J dropped 4; count of bases not matched to a gene: 10. This CDR3 has 17 residues. CDR3 coding DNA: TGCGCCAGCAGCCAAGAATCCGTGGTCAGGGGGCGAGAGACCCAGTACTTC. It yields the protein CASSQESVVRGRETQYF.

This clone has only one observation. This chain joins TRBV18 and TRBJ2-5; D not certain. The CDR3 has 15 amino acids. CDR1 and CDR2 from the germline V gene are KGHSH and LQKENI. Trimming took off 0 bases at V and 2 bases at J, with 10 bases between the two ends. The CDR3 DNA reads TGTGCCAGCTCACCACCCTCCCAGTCGCAAGAGACCCAGTACTTC. Its translation is CASSPPSQSQETQYF. Full variable domain (missing parts from reference TRBV18 and TRBJ2-5): NAGVMQNPRHLVRRRGQEARLRCSPMKGHSHVYWYRQLPEEGLKFMVYLQKENIIDESGMPKERFSAEFPKEGPSILRIQQVVRGDSAAYFCASSPPSQSQETQYFGPGTRLLVL.